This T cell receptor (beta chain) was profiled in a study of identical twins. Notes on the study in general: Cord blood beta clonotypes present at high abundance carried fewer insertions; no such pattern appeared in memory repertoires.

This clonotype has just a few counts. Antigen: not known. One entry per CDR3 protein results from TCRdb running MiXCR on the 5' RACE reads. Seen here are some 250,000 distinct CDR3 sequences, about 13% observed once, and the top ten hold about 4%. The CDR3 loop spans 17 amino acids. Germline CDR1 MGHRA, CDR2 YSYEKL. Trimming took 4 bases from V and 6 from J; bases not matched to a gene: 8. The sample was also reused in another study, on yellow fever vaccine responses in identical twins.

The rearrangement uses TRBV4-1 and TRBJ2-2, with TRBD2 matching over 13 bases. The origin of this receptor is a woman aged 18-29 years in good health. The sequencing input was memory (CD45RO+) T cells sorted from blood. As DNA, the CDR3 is TGCGCCAGCAGCCGATTACTAGCGGGGGGGCCCGCCGGGGAGCTGTTTTTT. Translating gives CASSRLLAGGPAGELFF.